This TCR beta chain comes out of a study of T-cell memory formation after mild COVID-19. The overall study: Across donors, TCR clusters were largely donor specific.

The ends were cut back, 4 bases at V and 7 bases at J, with 18 bases in the middle. CDR1 SGHKS and CDR2 YYEKEE come from the germline V gene (reference sequence). The length of the CDR3 is 14 residues. The authors produced TCR alpha and TCR beta cDNA libraries with sample barcodes and UMIs by 5'RACE using constant-segment primers. TCRdb reprocessed the 5' RACE reads with MiXCR, giving one entry per CDR3 protein. The table has fewer than 700,000 distinct CDR3 sequences, roughly 18% seen once; the top ten hold 9.5% to 15%. Specimen: PBMCs or a T cell subset sorted from them (not recorded which). The sequence was collected from an adult woman who had mild COVID-19 (a few samples of this study predate the infection). Cell type and time point are not known. This chain joins TRBV5-5 and TRBJ2-7; D may be TRBD1 or TRBD2 (5 bases each). For the CDR3, the DNA is TGTGCCAGCAGCCTCAGCTGGGACCCCGCAGAGCAGTACTTC. Protein: CASSLSWDPAEQYF.